A selection of T cell receptor beta chains follows, all from one sample in a study of human T cells and chemical hapten exposure. TCRdb re-called the RACE reads with MiXCR, one entry per CDR3 protein. The profile shows about 84,000 distinct CDR3 sequences, roughly 10% of them singletons. Sequences were derived from whole blood, sampled in connection with sensitization to the hapten diphenylcyclopropenone (DPC). These receptors all stem from a woman aged 25 to 39 with alopecia areata. Some clones in this sample may be carry-over from other donors' samples. Both conserved end residues are part of each CDR3. D genes are given only for firm matches. The size field is filled for only some rows; it gives once, few, many or a size class.

V gene: TRBV7-9; clone size: many; J gene: TRBJ1-2; D gene: TRBD1; CDR3 protein: CASSRGQGLVGYTF; CDR3 DNA: TGTGCCAGCAGCCGAGGACAGGGCCTGGTTGGCTACACCTTC
V gene: TRBV24-1; clone size: -; J gene: TRBJ2-5; D gene: TRBD1; CDR3 protein: CATSLTGKETQYF; CDR3 DNA: TGTGCCACCAGCCTGACAGGGAAAGAGACCCAGTACTTC
V gene: TRBV6-1; clone size: many; J gene: TRBJ2-1; D gene: -; CDR3 protein: CASSGQHNNEQFF; CDR3 DNA: TGTGCCAGCAGTGGACAGCACAACAATGAGCAGTTCTTC
V gene: TRBV9; clone size: few; J gene: TRBJ1-1; D gene: -; CDR3 protein: CASSVANSLTEAFF; CDR3 DNA: TGTGCCAGCAGCGTAGCGAATAGTCTAACTGAAGCTTTCTTT
V gene: TRBV4-3; clone size: few; J gene: TRBJ2-6; D gene: -; CDR3 protein: CASSRGDSAGANVLTF; CDR3 DNA: TGCGCCAGCAGCCGCGGAGACAGCGCTGGGGCCAACGTCCTGACTTTC
V gene: TRBV20-1; clone size: many; J gene: TRBJ2-7; D gene: -; CDR3 protein: CSARMNPGTANEQYF; CDR3 DNA: TGCAGTGCTAGAATGAATCCGGGAACAGCAAACGAGCAGTACTTC
V gene: TRBV12-3/TRBV12-4; clone size: many; J gene: TRBJ1-2; D gene: -; CDR3 protein: CASTLASRGGYTF; CDR3 DNA: TGTGCCAGCACCCTAGCCTCTCGGGGTGGCTACACCTTC
V gene: TRBV5-5; clone size: -; J gene: TRBJ2-1; D gene: -; CDR3 protein: CASSGDQRYDEQFF; CDR3 DNA: TGTGCCAGCAGCGGGGACCAGCGATACGATGAGCAGTTCTTC
V gene: TRBV2; clone size: few; J gene: TRBJ2-1; D gene: -; CDR3 protein: CASSAGTVYNEQFF; CDR3 DNA: TGTGCCAGCAGCGCCGGGACCGTGTACAATGAGCAGTTCTTC
V gene: TRBV5-1; clone size: many; J gene: TRBJ1-5; D gene: -; CDR3 protein: CASSLSGVSNQPQHF; CDR3 DNA: TGCGCCAGCAGCTTGTCAGGGGTTAGCAATCAGCCCCAGCATTTT
V gene: TRBV15; clone size: many; J gene: TRBJ1-6; D gene: -; CDR3 protein: CATSRGTDTNSPLHF; CDR3 DNA: TGTGCCACCAGCAGAGGAACAGACACAAATTCACCCCTCCACTTT
V gene: TRBV9; clone size: -; J gene: TRBJ1-3; D gene: TRBD1; CDR3 protein: CASSATGINTIYF; CDR3 DNA: TGTGCCAGCAGTGCGACAGGGATAAACACCATATATTTT
V gene: TRBV4-1; clone size: -; J gene: TRBJ1-2; D gene: -; CDR3 protein: CASSPSGVWDYGYTF; CDR3 DNA: TGCGCCAGCAGCCCAAGCGGGGTCTGGGACTATGGCTACACCTTC
V gene: TRBV5-6; clone size: few; J gene: TRBJ1-1; D gene: -; CDR3 protein: CASSFAQMNTEAFF; CDR3 DNA: TGTGCCAGCAGCTTCGCTCAGATGAACACTGAAGCTTTCTTT
V gene: TRBV6-2/TRBV6-3; clone size: -; J gene: TRBJ1-5; D gene: -; CDR3 protein: CASRNWGGQPQHF; CDR3 DNA: TGTGCCAGCAGGAACTGGGGGGGCCAGCCCCAGCATTTT
V gene: TRBV29-1; clone size: -; J gene: TRBJ2-5; D gene: TRBD1; CDR3 protein: CSVPGQDQETQYF; CDR3 DNA: TGCAGCGTTCCTGGACAGGACCAAGAGACCCAGTACTTC
V gene: TRBV4-1; clone size: -; J gene: TRBJ1-1; D gene: -; CDR3 protein: CASSQAGLTTEAFF; CDR3 DNA: TGCGCCAGCAGCCAAGCCGGTTTGACCACTGAAGCTTTCTTT
V gene: TRBV28; clone size: many; J gene: TRBJ2-6; D gene: -; CDR3 protein: CASSERAGANVLTF; CDR3 DNA: TGTGCCAGCAGTGAAAGGGCTGGGGCCAACGTCCTGACTTTC
V gene: TRBV7-6; clone size: many; J gene: TRBJ2-3; D gene: -; CDR3 protein: CASSLAGGVVWKTDTQYF; CDR3 DNA: TGTGCCAGCAGCTTAGCGGGGGGTGTTGTATGGAAGACAGATACGCAGTATTTT
V gene: TRBV20-1; clone size: many; J gene: TRBJ2-5; D gene: -; CDR3 protein: CSANQETQYF; CDR3 DNA: TGCAGTGCTAACCAAGAGACCCAGTACTTC
V gene: TRBV5-4; clone size: many; J gene: TRBJ2-1; D gene: TRBD1; CDR3 protein: CASSIPGQGYNEQFF; CDR3 DNA: TGTGCCAGCAGCATACCGGGACAGGGCTACAATGAGCAGTTCTTC
V gene: TRBV24-1; clone size: many; J gene: TRBJ2-6; D gene: -; CDR3 protein: CATSDSRANVLTF; CDR3 DNA: TGTGCCACCAGTGATTCCCGGGCCAACGTCCTGACTTTC
V gene: TRBV7-2; clone size: many; J gene: TRBJ1-6; D gene: -; CDR3 protein: CASSLGLVEGLSENSPLHF; CDR3 DNA: TGTGCCAGCAGCTTAGGATTAGTCGAAGGCCTTTCGGAGAATTCACCCCTCCACTTT
V gene: TRBV3-1; clone size: many; J gene: TRBJ2-4; D gene: -; CDR3 protein: CASSQVGGIQYF; CDR3 DNA: TGTGCCAGCAGCCAAGTTGGTGGCATTCAGTACTTC
V gene: TRBV19; clone size: many; J gene: TRBJ2-7; D gene: -; CDR3 protein: CASSIGLYYEQYF; CDR3 DNA: TGTGCCAGTAGTATCGGCCTCTACTACGAGCAGTACTTC
V gene: TRBV5-1; clone size: many; J gene: TRBJ2-7; D gene: -; CDR3 protein: CASSPSSTTYEQYF; CDR3 DNA: TGCGCCAGCAGCCCCTCAAGCACGACCTACGAGCAGTACTTC
V gene: TRBV7-9; clone size: many; J gene: TRBJ1-2; D gene: TRBD1; CDR3 protein: CASTTGPLHYGYTF; CDR3 DNA: TGTGCCAGCACGACAGGGCCCCTTCACTATGGCTACACCTTC
V gene: TRBV6-1; clone size: many; J gene: TRBJ2-5; D gene: -; CDR3 protein: CASSDGRGLQETQYF; CDR3 DNA: TGTGCCAGCAGTGACGGTCGGGGTTTACAAGAGACCCAGTACTTC
V gene: TRBV6-2/TRBV6-3; clone size: many; J gene: TRBJ2-1; D gene: -; CDR3 protein: CASTNPRGAWDNEQFF; CDR3 DNA: TGTGCCAGCACAAACCCCCGGGGCGCGTGGGACAATGAGCAGTTCTTC
V gene: TRBV6-6; clone size: -; J gene: TRBJ2-1; D gene: -; CDR3 protein: CASTSWPAQSSYNEQFF; CDR3 DNA: TGTGCCAGCACTAGCTGGCCAGCCCAGAGCTCCTACAATGAGCAGTTCTTC
V gene: TRBV5-6; clone size: many; J gene: TRBJ1-1; D gene: -; CDR3 protein: CASSLWETEAFF; CDR3 DNA: TGTGCCAGCAGCCTGTGGGAGACTGAAGCTTTCTTT
V gene: TRBV19; clone size: many; J gene: TRBJ2-7; D gene: -; CDR3 protein: CASTPGAGYEQYF; CDR3 DNA: TGTGCCAGTACCCCGGGGGCAGGGTACGAGCAGTACTTC
V gene: TRBV28; clone size: few; J gene: TRBJ2-4; D gene: -; CDR3 protein: CASTARGAAQYF; CDR3 DNA: TGTGCCAGCACTGCGAGAGGGGCGGCTCAGTACTTC
V gene: TRBV11-3; clone size: many; J gene: TRBJ2-2; D gene: -; CDR3 protein: CASRTSRTGELFF; CDR3 DNA: TGTGCCAGCAGAACTAGCCGGACCGGGGAGCTGTTTTTT
V gene: TRBV29-1; clone size: many; J gene: TRBJ2-3; D gene: -; CDR3 protein: CSVRDLRTDTQYF; CDR3 DNA: TGCAGCGTTAGGGACTTACGCACAGATACGCAGTATTTT
V gene: TRBV3-1; clone size: -; J gene: TRBJ2-7; D gene: TRBD1; CDR3 protein: CASSPGPGGQGSYEQYF; CDR3 DNA: TGTGCCAGCAGCCCAGGGCCCGGGGGACAGGGTTCCTACGAGCAGTACTTC
V gene: TRBV11-3; clone size: -; J gene: TRBJ2-7; D gene: -; CDR3 protein: CASSLEGPYEQYF; CDR3 DNA: TGTGCCAGCAGCTTAGAAGGGCCCTACGAGCAGTACTTC
V gene: TRBV7-9; clone size: many; J gene: TRBJ2-7; D gene: -; CDR3 protein: CASSLDSSYEQYF; CDR3 DNA: TGTGCCAGCAGCTTGGACAGTTCCTACGAGCAGTACTTC
V gene: TRBV5-1; clone size: many; J gene: TRBJ2-2; D gene: -; CDR3 protein: CASSLEAGEAAGELFF; CDR3 DNA: TGCGCCAGCAGCTTGGAGGCCGGGGAAGCAGCCGGGGAGCTGTTTTTT
V gene: TRBV20-1; clone size: many; J gene: TRBJ2-1; D gene: TRBD2; CDR3 protein: CSAGGLAGGSSYNEQFF; CDR3 DNA: TGCAGTGCTGGGGGACTAGCGGGAGGCAGCTCCTACAATGAGCAGTTCTTC
V gene: TRBV12-3/TRBV12-4; clone size: few; J gene: TRBJ1-1; D gene: TRBD1; CDR3 protein: CASSPYGTGTNTEAFF; CDR3 DNA: TGTGCCAGCAGTCCCTACGGGACAGGGACGAACACTGAAGCTTTCTTT
V gene: TRBV6-5; clone size: few; J gene: TRBJ2-3; D gene: -; CDR3 protein: CASSGGAGTQYF; CDR3 DNA: TGTGCCAGCAGTGGAGGGGCAGGTACGCAGTATTTT
V gene: TRBV5-1; clone size: many; J gene: TRBJ2-4; D gene: -; CDR3 protein: CASSLSQTNIQYF; CDR3 DNA: TGCGCCAGCAGCTTGTCTCAGACAAACATTCAGTACTTC
V gene: TRBV29-1; clone size: -; J gene: TRBJ1-1; D gene: -; CDR3 protein: CSVKQGNSEAFF; CDR3 DNA: TGCAGCGTTAAACAGGGCAACTCGGAAGCTTTCTTT
V gene: TRBV7-3; clone size: many; J gene: TRBJ1-2; D gene: -; CDR3 protein: CASSPYPTNYGYTF; CDR3 DNA: TGTGCCAGCAGCCCCTACCCGACTAACTATGGCTACACCTTC
V gene: TRBV7-9; clone size: -; J gene: TRBJ2-7; D gene: -; CDR3 protein: CASSLALGQIYEQYF; CDR3 DNA: TGTGCCAGCAGCTTAGCGCTCGGACAGATTTACGAGCAGTACTTC
V gene: TRBV6-2/TRBV6-3; clone size: few; J gene: TRBJ2-4; D gene: TRBD2; CDR3 protein: CASSPTAGGAKNIQYF; CDR3 DNA: TGTGCCAGCAGCCCAACCGCGGGAGGTGCCAAAAACATTCAGTACTTC
V gene: TRBV2; clone size: -; J gene: TRBJ2-1; D gene: -; CDR3 protein: CASREQVLSSYNEQFF; CDR3 DNA: TGTGCCAGCAGAGAACAGGTCCTGAGCTCCTACAATGAGCAGTTCTTC
V gene: TRBV5-1; clone size: few; J gene: TRBJ2-1; D gene: -; CDR3 protein: CASSFRSSYNEQFF; CDR3 DNA: TGCGCCAGCAGCTTTCGTAGCTCCTACAATGAGCAGTTCTTC
V gene: TRBV25-1; clone size: few; J gene: TRBJ2-7; D gene: -; CDR3 protein: CASSAPWQGTYEQYF; CDR3 DNA: TGTGCCAGCAGTGCCCCCTGGCAGGGGACGTACGAGCAGTACTTC
V gene: TRBV6-2/TRBV6-3; clone size: -; J gene: TRBJ1-1; D gene: -; CDR3 protein: CASRARAMNTEAFF; CDR3 DNA: TGTGCCAGCAGGGCCAGGGCCATGAACACTGAAGCTTTCTTT
V gene: TRBV11-2; clone size: few; J gene: TRBJ1-4; D gene: TRBD1; CDR3 protein: CASSFGQGYNEKLFF; CDR3 DNA: TGTGCCAGCAGCTTTGGACAGGGCTATAATGAAAAACTGTTTTTT
V gene: TRBV14; clone size: -; J gene: TRBJ2-1; D gene: -; CDR3 protein: CASSPPGSYNEQFF; CDR3 DNA: TGTGCCAGCAGTCCTCCCGGGAGCTACAATGAGCAGTTCTTC
V gene: TRBV7-2; clone size: many; J gene: TRBJ2-1; D gene: TRBD1; CDR3 protein: CASSLDRGNEQFF; CDR3 DNA: TGTGCCAGCAGCTTGGACAGGGGCAATGAGCAGTTCTTC
V gene: TRBV29-1; clone size: many; J gene: TRBJ2-7; D gene: TRBD1; CDR3 protein: CSVAGQGVTYEQYF; CDR3 DNA: TGCAGCGTGGCGGGACAGGGAGTTACCTACGAGCAGTACTTC
V gene: TRBV3-1; clone size: -; J gene: TRBJ1-2; D gene: -; CDR3 protein: CASSQVTGSPNYGYTF; CDR3 DNA: TGTGCCAGCAGCCAAGTAACAGGGTCCCCTAACTATGGCTACACCTTC
V gene: TRBV7-6; clone size: many; J gene: TRBJ2-7; D gene: -; CDR3 protein: CASSSSVEQYF; CDR3 DNA: TGTGCCAGCAGCTCGTCGGTCGAGCAGTACTTC
V gene: TRBV6-6; clone size: many; J gene: TRBJ1-1; D gene: TRBD1; CDR3 protein: CASSYVQGATEAFF; CDR3 DNA: TGTGCCAGCAGTTACGTACAGGGGGCCACTGAAGCTTTCTTT
V gene: TRBV27; clone size: -; J gene: TRBJ1-5; D gene: TRBD1; CDR3 protein: CASSQDRGGNQPQHF; CDR3 DNA: TGTGCCAGCAGTCAAGACAGGGGAGGCAATCAGCCCCAGCATTTT
V gene: TRBV5-1; clone size: many; J gene: TRBJ1-6; D gene: -; CDR3 protein: CASSPEGLDNSPLHF; CDR3 DNA: TGCGCCAGCAGCCCGGAGGGGTTGGATAATTCACCCCTCCACTTT